Presented here are 11 T cell receptor beta chains from one specimen sequenced in a study of T cell responses to AZD1222 COVID-19 vaccine. This table comes from immunoSEQ multiplex PCR, and its TCRdb copy is limited to in-frame clones, with some not included. The repertoire holds 120,000 to 150,000 clones, with about 91% as singletons. This specimen was peripheral blood, taken on day 0 of AZD1222 vaccination. Every receptor here comes from an adult in good health.

The rearrangement uses TRBV15 and TRBJ2-5, with 8 bases lining up with TRBD2. Germline V gene data show CDR1 as LNHNV and CDR2 as YYDKDF (reference sequence). Trimming removed 5 bases from V and 2 bases from J; junction bases left unmatched: 10. The CDR3 consists of 16 residues. CDR3 sequence (DNA): TGTGCCACCAGCGGAAATAGCGGGACGATGCAAGAGACCCAGTACTTC. This sequence encodes CATSGNSGTMQETQYF. Together with reference TRBV15 and TRBJ2-5, the CDR3 gives the full variable domain: DAMVIQNPRYQVTQFGKPVTLSCSQTLNHNVMYWYQQKSSQAPKLLFHYYDKDFNNEADTPDNFQSRRPNTSFCFLDIRSPGLGDTAMYLCATSGNSGTMQETQYFGPGTRLLVL.

The V gene is TRBV7-3, the J gene TRBJ2-7, with D possibly TRBD1 on 5 matching bases. CDR1 is SGHTA, CDR2 FQGTGA, per germline. Between the trimmed V and J ends, which lost 3 bases and 0 bases, there was a span of 9 bases. This CDR3 is built from 14 residues. CDR3 sequence reads: CASSLGPSSYEQYF. DNA of the CDR3: TGTGCCAGCAGCTTGGGGCCCAGCTCCTACGAGCAGTACTTC.

V is TRBV2 and J is TRBJ1-2, with D unclear. This CDR3 is 14 amino acids long. Germline assignment: CDR1 SNHLY and CDR2 FYNNEI. Trimming cost V 7 bases and J 4 bases, with 16 bases left between them. The CDR3 DNA follows: TGTGCCAGCACCGAGTTTAGGACGGCCTATGGCTACACCTTC. Its translation is CASTEFRTAYGYTF.

The chain employs TRBV6-2 or TRBV6-3 and TRBJ2-7, with D perhaps TRBD1 (5 bases). This CDR3 contains 11 residues. V shed 5 bases and J shed 7 bases, with 9 bases lying between them. CDR1 MNHEY and CDR2 SVGEGT come from the germline V gene. The CDR3 DNA follows: TGTGCCAGCAGTCCCTACAGGGAGCAGTACTTC. Amino acids: CASSPYREQYF.

V and J are TRBV6-5 and TRBJ1-2; D possibly corresponds to TRBD1 (5 bases). Germline CDR1 and CDR2: MNHEY and SVGAGI. V shed 3 bases and J shed 8 bases, with 13 bases lying between them. CDR3 length: 13 amino acids. The DNA for the CDR3 is TGTGCCAGCAGTTATAACAGGATTGAGGGCTACACCTTC. Its translation is CASSYNRIEGYTF.

The gene calls are TRBV5-1 and TRBJ2-2, with no clear D. Germline V lookup: CDR1 SGHRS, CDR2 YFSETQ. V was shortened by 0 bases and J by 6 bases, with 6 bases between the two germline ends. The CDR3 contains 13 residues. The CDR3 here is CASSLAAAGELFF. The CDR3, as DNA: TGCGCCAGCAGCTTGGCGGCCGCCGGGGAGCTGTTTTTT.

The V gene is TRBV7-5, the J gene TRBJ2-5; the DNA was not used to check the table's D call, TRBD2. TRBV7-5 is tagged as a pseudogene. The CDR3 spans 15 residues. In DNA form, the CDR3 reads TGTGCCAGAAGGTCTAGCGGGTCCGTCCAAGAGACCCAGTACTTC. Amino acid sequence: CARRSSGSVQETQYF.

In this sample, this clone turned up once. The gene calls are TRBV7-9 and TRBJ1-1; possibly TRBD1 for D (6 bases). V shed 0 bases and J shed 6 bases, with 11 bases lying between them. The germline V gene has CDR1 SEHNR and CDR2 FQNEAQ (reference sequence). There are 14 residues in the CDR3. The CDR3 DNA is TGTGCCAGCAGCTTAGCGGGGGGCACCGCTGAAGCTTTCTTT. This sequence encodes CASSLAGGTAEAFF.

V is TRBV5-6 and J is TRBJ1-1, with TRBD1 matching 9 bases. The CDR3 extends over 15 amino acids. The J segment lost 4 bases and the V segment lost 4 bases, leaving 8 bases of the junction unmatched. Germline V CDR1 and CDR2: SGHDT, YYEEEE. The CDR3 reads CASSPTGQGSTEAFF. CDR3 DNA: TGTGCCAGCAGCCCAACGGGACAGGGAAGCACTGAAGCTTTCTTT.

This clone was recorded only once. The chain uses TRBV7-2 and TRBJ1-3; D possibly corresponds to TRBD1 (6 bases). CDR1 SGHTA and CDR2 FQGNSA come from the germline V gene. V lost 5 bases, J lost 4 bases, and 18 bases lay in between. The CDR3 covers 16 residues. The CDR3 protein is CASSPRRGARGNTIYF. CDR3 bases: TGTGCCAGCAGCCCCCGTAGGGGGGCGCGAGGAAACACCATATATTTT.

This chain uses TRBV28 with TRBJ1-2, with 10 bases lining up with TRBD1. The germline V gene has CDR1 MDHEN and CDR2 SYDVKM. The CDR3 covers 14 residues. Losses at the gene ends were 6 bases for V and 5 bases for J; bases not matched to a gene: 6. As DNA, the CDR3 is TGTGCCAGCAGCACTGCGGGACAGGGGTATGGCTACACCTTC. Translation gives CASSTAGQGYGYTF.